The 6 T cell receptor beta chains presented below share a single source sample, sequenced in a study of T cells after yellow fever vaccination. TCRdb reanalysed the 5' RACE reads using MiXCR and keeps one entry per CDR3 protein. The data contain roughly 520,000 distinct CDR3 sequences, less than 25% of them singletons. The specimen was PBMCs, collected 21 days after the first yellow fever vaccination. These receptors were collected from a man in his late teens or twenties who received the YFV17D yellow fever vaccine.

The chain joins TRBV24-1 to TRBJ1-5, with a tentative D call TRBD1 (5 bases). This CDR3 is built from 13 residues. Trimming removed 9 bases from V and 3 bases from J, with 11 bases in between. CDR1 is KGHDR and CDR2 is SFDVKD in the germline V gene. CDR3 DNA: TGTGCCACCGCTGAGACAGACAATCAGCCCCAGCATTTT. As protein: CATAETDNQPQHF.

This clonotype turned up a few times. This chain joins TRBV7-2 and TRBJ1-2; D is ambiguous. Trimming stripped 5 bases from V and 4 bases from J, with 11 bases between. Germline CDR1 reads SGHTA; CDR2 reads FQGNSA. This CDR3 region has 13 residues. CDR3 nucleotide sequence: TGTGCCAGCAGCGATAAGACTGGCTATGGCTACACCTTC. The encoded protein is CASSDKTGYGYTF.

The CDR3 here is CATSPGVQAGNTIYF. The CDR3 coding sequence is TGTGCCACCAGCCCAGGGGTTCAGGCTGGAAACACCATATATTTT. V is TRBV15 and J is TRBJ1-3, with D possibly being TRBD1 (6 bases). V was trimmed by 5 bases and J by 2 bases, leaving 13 bases between them. The germline V gene has CDR1 LNHNV and CDR2 YYDKDF (reference sequence). The CDR3 covers 15 residues.

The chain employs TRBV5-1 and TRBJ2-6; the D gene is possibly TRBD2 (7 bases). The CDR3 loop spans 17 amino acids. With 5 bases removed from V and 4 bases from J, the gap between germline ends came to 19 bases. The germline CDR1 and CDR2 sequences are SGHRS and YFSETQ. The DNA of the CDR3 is TGCGCCAGCAGGCGGGGGCCCGTGCTGGCAGGGGCCAACGTCCTGACTTTC. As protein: CASRRGPVLAGANVLTF. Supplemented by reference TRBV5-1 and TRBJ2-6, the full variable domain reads KAGVTQTPRYLIKTRGQQVTLSCSPISGHRSVSWYQQTPGQGLQFLFEYFSETQRNKGNFPGRFSGRQFSNSRSEMNVSTLELGDSALYLCASRRGPVLAGANVLTFGAGSRLTVL.

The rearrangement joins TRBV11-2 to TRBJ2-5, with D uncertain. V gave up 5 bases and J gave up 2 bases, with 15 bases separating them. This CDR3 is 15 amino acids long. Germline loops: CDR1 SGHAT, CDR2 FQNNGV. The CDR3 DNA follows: TGTGCCAGCAGCCCTTACACCGCTTTACAAGAGACCCAGTACTTC. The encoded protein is CASSPYTALQETQYF.

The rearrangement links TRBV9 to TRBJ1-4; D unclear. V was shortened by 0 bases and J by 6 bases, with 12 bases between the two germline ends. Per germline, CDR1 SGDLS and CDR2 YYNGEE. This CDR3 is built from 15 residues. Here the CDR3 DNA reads TGTGCCAGCAGCGTAGGGGAGGGAGCGGATGAAAAACTGTTTTTT. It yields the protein CASSVGEGADEKLFF.